These T cell receptor beta chains were read from a single sample in a study of cytomegalovirus exposure and HLA in healthy donors. TCRdb's copy holds only in-frame clones and misses some; the assay was immunoSEQ multiplex PCR. This table holds 70,000 to 100,000 clones, more than 55% found once. Sequencing was carried out using PBMCs. The origin of the receptors is a woman aged 45-65 years in good health and CMV-seropositive. The CDR3 runs from the conserved cysteine through the conserved F or W. The order of the fields is CDR3 length, V gene, D gene, J gene, clone size, CDR3 protein, CDR3 DNA. D genes are given only for firm matches. The size entry is marked missing in some rows and otherwise reads once, few, many or a size class.

CDR3 length: 14
V gene: TRBV2
D gene: .
J gene: TRBJ1-3
clone size: .
CDR3 protein: CASSDRNSGNTIYF
CDR3 DNA: TGTGCCAGCAGTGACAGGAACTCTGGAAACACCATATATTTT

CDR3 length: 13
V gene: TRBV13
D gene: .
J gene: TRBJ1-5
clone size: .
CDR3 protein: CASSLAGAQPQHF
CDR3 DNA: TGTGCCAGCAGCTTGGCAGGGGCCCAGCCCCAGCATTTT

CDR3 length: 15
V gene: TRBV5-1
D gene: TRBD1
J gene: TRBJ2-3
clone size: .
CDR3 protein: CASGQGAWGTDTQYF
CDR3 DNA: TGCGCCAGCGGACAGGGCGCGTGGGGCACAGATACGCAGTATTTT

CDR3 length: 14
V gene: TRBV29-1
D gene: .
J gene: TRBJ2-2
clone size: .
CDR3 protein: CSARTGIGWGELFF
CDR3 DNA: TGCAGCGCTCGGACTGGAATTGGATGGGGGGAGCTGTTTTTT

CDR3 length: 14
V gene: TRBV7-9
D gene: .
J gene: TRBJ2-5
clone size: .
CDR3 protein: CASSLDWSQETQYF
CDR3 DNA: TGTGCCAGCAGCTTAGACTGGTCCCAAGAGACCCAGTACTTC

CDR3 length: 13
V gene: TRBV28
D gene: .
J gene: TRBJ1-1
clone size: .
CDR3 protein: CASRLTANTEAFF
CDR3 DNA: TGTGCCAGCAGGCTGACAGCGAACACTGAAGCTTTCTTT

CDR3 length: 15
V gene: TRBV5-6
D gene: TRBD1
J gene: TRBJ1-2
clone size: .
CDR3 protein: CASSLGDREDYGYTF
CDR3 DNA: TGTGCCAGCAGCTTGGGGGACAGGGAAGACTATGGCTACACCTTC

CDR3 length: 13
V gene: TRBV27
D gene: .
J gene: TRBJ2-7
clone size: .
CDR3 protein: CASSLGLSYEQYF
CDR3 DNA: TGTGCCAGCAGTTTAGGACTCTCCTACGAGCAGTACTTC

CDR3 length: 15
V gene: TRBV6-1
D gene: .
J gene: TRBJ1-1
clone size: .
CDR3 protein: CASSEGAGLNTEAFF
CDR3 DNA: TGTGCCAGCAGTGAAGGAGCAGGCTTGAACACTGAAGCTTTCTTT

CDR3 length: 14
V gene: TRBV9
D gene: .
J gene: TRBJ2-4
clone size: few
CDR3 protein: CASSSPGLMDIQYF
CDR3 DNA: TGTGCCAGCAGCTCTCCGGGACTGATGGACATTCAGTACTTC

CDR3 length: 11
V gene: TRBV28
D gene: .
J gene: TRBJ2-7
clone size: .
CDR3 protein: CASSLEREQYF
CDR3 DNA: TGTGCCAGCAGTTTGGAGCGCGAGCAGTACTTC

CDR3 length: 13
V gene: TRBV11-2
D gene: .
J gene: TRBJ1-1
clone size: .
CDR3 protein: CASSSSLDPEAFF
CDR3 DNA: TGTGCCAGCAGCTCTAGCCTGGACCCTGAAGCTTTCTTT

CDR3 length: 15
V gene: TRBV5-1
D gene: TRBD1
J gene: TRBJ2-7
clone size: few
CDR3 protein: CASSSPGQGIYEQYF
CDR3 DNA: TGCGCCAGCAGCTCCCCGGGACAGGGCATTTACGAGCAGTACTTC

CDR3 length: 15
V gene: TRBV4-1
D gene: TRBD2
J gene: TRBJ2-3
clone size: .
CDR3 protein: CASSQDGGGLDTQYF
CDR3 DNA: TGCGCCAGCAGCCAGGATGGGGGGGGGTTGGATACGCAGTATTTT

CDR3 length: 13
V gene: TRBV5-4
D gene: .
J gene: TRBJ1-2
clone size: .
CDR3 protein: CASSFGGDYGYTF
CDR3 DNA: TGTGCCAGCAGCTTCGGGGGTGACTATGGCTACACCTTC

CDR3 length: 14
V gene: TRBV7-9
D gene: TRBD1
J gene: TRBJ2-7
clone size: .
CDR3 protein: CASSFRDRGDEQYF
CDR3 DNA: TGTGCCAGCAGCTTCCGGGACAGGGGAGACGAGCAGTACTTC

CDR3 length: 15
V gene: TRBV15
D gene: .
J gene: TRBJ2-7
clone size: .
CDR3 protein: CATSREGAVRSEQYF
CDR3 DNA: TGTGCCACCAGCAGAGAAGGGGCAGTCCGTTCCGAGCAGTACTTC

CDR3 length: 15
V gene: TRBV6-4
D gene: TRBD2
J gene: TRBJ2-1
clone size: .
CDR3 protein: CASSTLAGGQSEQFF
CDR3 DNA: TGTGCCAGCAGTACACTAGCGGGGGGGCAAAGTGAGCAGTTCTTC

CDR3 length: 14
V gene: TRBV28
D gene: .
J gene: TRBJ1-1
clone size: .
CDR3 protein: CASLNVQGDTEAFF
CDR3 DNA: TGTGCCAGCCTCAACGTACAGGGAGATACTGAAGCTTTCTTT

CDR3 length: 16
V gene: TRBV5-6
D gene: TRBD1
J gene: TRBJ1-5
clone size: .
CDR3 protein: CASSYTGGRVDQPQHF
CDR3 DNA: TGTGCCAGCAGCTATACAGGGGGCCGTGTGGATCAGCCCCAGCATTTT

CDR3 length: 15
V gene: TRBV2
D gene: TRBD1
J gene: TRBJ1-5
clone size: .
CDR3 protein: CASSRGRGGNQPQHF
CDR3 DNA: TGTGCCAGCAGTAGGGGGCGAGGTGGAAATCAGCCCCAGCATTTT

CDR3 length: 17
V gene: TRBV6-1
D gene: .
J gene: TRBJ1-5
clone size: .
CDR3 protein: CASSETGRGEENQPQHF
CDR3 DNA: TGTGCCAGCAGTGAAACAGGCAGGGGAGAGGAGAATCAGCCCCAGCATTTT

CDR3 length: 16
V gene: TRBV5-1
D gene: TRBD2
J gene: TRBJ2-1
clone size: once
CDR3 protein: CASSLMWGTSGDKQFF
CDR3 DNA: TGCGCCAGCAGCTTGATGTGGGGGACTAGCGGGGATAAGCAGTTCTTC

CDR3 length: 17
V gene: TRBV5-1
D gene: TRBD2
J gene: TRBJ2-5
clone size: .
CDR3 protein: CASSSKTSGGLQETQYF
CDR3 DNA: TGCGCCAGCAGCTCAAAGACTAGCGGGGGATTACAAGAGACCCAGTACTTC

CDR3 length: 16
V gene: TRBV5-8
D gene: TRBD2
J gene: TRBJ2-1
clone size: .
CDR3 protein: CASTSLEVAGHNEQFF
CDR3 DNA: TGTGCCAGCACCTCCCTTGAGGTAGCGGGGCACAATGAGCAGTTCTTC

CDR3 length: 14
V gene: TRBV6-6
D gene: .
J gene: TRBJ2-5
clone size: .
CDR3 protein: CASRLTGTQETQYF
CDR3 DNA: TGTGCCAGCAGGCTTACAGGGACCCAAGAGACCCAGTACTTC

CDR3 length: 16
V gene: TRBV4-2
D gene: .
J gene: TRBJ1-5
clone size: .
CDR3 protein: CASSQEPGIGDQPQHF
CDR3 DNA: TGTGCCAGCAGCCAAGAGCCCGGGATAGGAGATCAGCCCCAGCATTTT

CDR3 length: 15
V gene: TRBV7-2
D gene: .
J gene: TRBJ1-5
clone size: .
CDR3 protein: CASSSRNGDNQPQHF
CDR3 DNA: TGTGCCAGCAGCTCGAGGAACGGGGACAATCAGCCCCAGCATTTT

CDR3 length: 13
V gene: TRBV5-1
D gene: .
J gene: TRBJ1-2
clone size: few
CDR3 protein: CASSFNRVRGYTF
CDR3 DNA: TGCGCCAGCAGCTTCAACAGGGTACGAGGCTACACCTTC

CDR3 length: 12
V gene: TRBV7-9
D gene: .
J gene: TRBJ1-4
clone size: .
CDR3 protein: CASSLRGEKLFF
CDR3 DNA: TGTGCCAGCAGCCTCAGGGGTGAAAAACTGTTTTTT

CDR3 length: 14
V gene: TRBV7-9
D gene: .
J gene: TRBJ2-7
clone size: .
CDR3 protein: CSSSLPRDSYEQYF
CDR3 DNA: TGTTCCAGCAGCCTACCCCGGGACTCCTACGAGCAGTACTTC

CDR3 length: 13
V gene: TRBV28
D gene: TRBD1
J gene: TRBJ1-5
clone size: .
CDR3 protein: CASSSTRQGRRDF
CDR3 DNA: TGTGCCAGCAGTTCGACTCGACAGGGGAGAAGAGATTTT

CDR3 length: 18
V gene: TRBV25-1
D gene: TRBD2
J gene: TRBJ2-1
clone size: .
CDR3 protein: CASSEFGFGLAGYNEQFF
CDR3 DNA: TGTGCCAGCAGTGAATTCGGCTTCGGACTAGCCGGGTACAATGAGCAGTTCTTC

CDR3 length: 14
V gene: TRBV7-9
D gene: .
J gene: TRBJ2-3
clone size: .
CDR3 protein: CASSFQGETDTQYF
CDR3 DNA: TGTGCCAGCAGCTTCCAGGGCGAGACAGATACGCAGTATTTT

CDR3 length: 13
V gene: TRBV5-1
D gene: .
J gene: TRBJ2-1
clone size: .
CDR3 protein: CASSLSENNEQFF
CDR3 DNA: TGCGCCAGCAGCTTGTCAGAAAACAATGAGCAGTTCTTC

CDR3 length: 13
V gene: TRBV5-1
D gene: .
J gene: TRBJ2-7
clone size: once
CDR3 protein: CASSRGTDYEQYF
CDR3 DNA: TGCGCCAGCAGCCGCGGGACAGACTACGAGCAGTACTTC

CDR3 length: 17
V gene: TRBV10-3
D gene: TRBD2
J gene: TRBJ2-2
clone size: once
CDR3 protein: CAISGTSGGADTGELFF
CDR3 DNA: TGTGCCATCAGTGGGACTAGCGGGGGGGCTGACACCGGGGAGCTGTTTTTT

CDR3 length: 15
V gene: TRBV5-6
D gene: .
J gene: TRBJ1-1
clone size: few
CDR3 protein: CASSLARGAATEAFF
CDR3 DNA: TGTGCCAGCAGCTTGGCCCGGGGGGCAGCCACTGAAGCTTTCTTT

CDR3 length: 15
V gene: TRBV19
D gene: .
J gene: TRBJ1-2
clone size: few
CDR3 protein: CASSTKLAANYGYTF
CDR3 DNA: TGTGCCAGTAGTACCAAGTTGGCCGCTAACTATGGCTACACCTTC

CDR3 length: 14
V gene: TRBV5-1
D gene: TRBD1
J gene: TRBJ2-4
clone size: .
CDR3 protein: CASSSGQGADIQYF
CDR3 DNA: TGCGCCAGCAGCTCGGGACAGGGAGCGGACATTCAGTACTTC

CDR3 length: 16
V gene: TRBV7-8
D gene: .
J gene: TRBJ2-7
clone size: .
CDR3 protein: CASSRRYVGGEYEQYF
CDR3 DNA: TGTGCCAGCAGCCGACGGTATGTTGGAGGAGAGTACGAGCAGTACTTC

CDR3 length: 15
V gene: TRBV30
D gene: TRBD2
J gene: TRBJ2-3
clone size: few
CDR3 protein: CAWSVGGGAADTQYF
CDR3 DNA: TGTGCCTGGAGTGTGGGCGGGGGGGCCGCAGATACGCAGTATTTT

CDR3 length: 15
V gene: TRBV9
D gene: TRBD1
J gene: TRBJ1-2
clone size: once
CDR3 protein: CASSVEAGGVYGYTF
CDR3 DNA: TGTGCCAGCAGCGTAGAGGCAGGGGGAGTCTATGGCTACACCTTC

CDR3 length: 16
V gene: TRBV11-2
D gene: TRBD2
J gene: TRBJ2-4
clone size: .
CDR3 protein: CASSQRASGGGNIQYF
CDR3 DNA: TGTGCCAGCAGCCAGAGGGCTAGCGGGGGGGGAAACATTCAGTACTTC

CDR3 length: 14
V gene: TRBV5-6
D gene: .
J gene: TRBJ2-3
clone size: .
CDR3 protein: CASNQGGVRDTQYF
CDR3 DNA: TGTGCCAGCAACCAAGGCGGGGTTCGGGATACGCAGTATTTT

CDR3 length: 16
V gene: TRBV28
D gene: TRBD2
J gene: TRBJ2-3
clone size: once
CDR3 protein: CASSLGGAGGADTQYF
CDR3 DNA: TGTGCCAGCAGTTTAGGGGGGGCGGGGGGCGCGGATACGCAGTATTTT

CDR3 length: 15
V gene: TRBV6-5
D gene: .
J gene: TRBJ2-1
clone size: .
CDR3 protein: CASSYLAGALNEQFF
CDR3 DNA: TGTGCCAGCAGTTACCTGGCGGGGGCCCTTAATGAGCAGTTCTTC

CDR3 length: 14
V gene: TRBV5-6
D gene: TRBD1
J gene: TRBJ1-1
clone size: few
CDR3 protein: CASSRTGQGSEAFF
CDR3 DNA: TGTGCCAGCAGCCGGACAGGACAGGGAAGTGAAGCTTTCTTT

CDR3 length: 14
V gene: TRBV10-3
D gene: TRBD1
J gene: TRBJ1-1
clone size: few
CDR3 protein: CAISESDRAESAFF
CDR3 DNA: TGTGCCATCAGTGAATCCGACAGGGCTGAATCGGCTTTCTTT

CDR3 length: 16
V gene: TRBV27
D gene: TRBD2
J gene: TRBJ2-1
clone size: .
CDR3 protein: CASSLEVGGAHNEQFF
CDR3 DNA: TGTGCCAGCAGTTTAGAGGTCGGGGGGGCCCACAATGAGCAGTTCTTC